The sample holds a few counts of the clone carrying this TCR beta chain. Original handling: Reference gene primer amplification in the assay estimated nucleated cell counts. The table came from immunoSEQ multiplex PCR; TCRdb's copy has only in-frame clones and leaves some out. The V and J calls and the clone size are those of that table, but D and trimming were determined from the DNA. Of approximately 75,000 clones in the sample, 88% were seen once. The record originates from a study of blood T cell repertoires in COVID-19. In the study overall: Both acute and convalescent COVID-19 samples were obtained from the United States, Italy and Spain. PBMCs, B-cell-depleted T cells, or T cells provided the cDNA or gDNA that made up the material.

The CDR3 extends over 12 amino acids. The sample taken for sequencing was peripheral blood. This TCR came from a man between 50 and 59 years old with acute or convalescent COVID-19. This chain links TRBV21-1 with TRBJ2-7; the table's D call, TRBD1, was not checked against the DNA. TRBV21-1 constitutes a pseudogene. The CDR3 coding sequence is TGTGCCAGCAGCAAAGGGGGCTGCGAGCAGTACTTC. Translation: CASSKGGCEQYF.